This note documents a single T cell receptor beta chain sequence. Its antigen is unidentified. Doses given second, at about 4 or about 12 weeks, were pooled. This entry belongs to a study of T cell responses to AZD1222 COVID-19 vaccine. Study outcomes and limitations: CD4 TCRs associated with vaccination spanned spike, dominating at 160-218 and 743-854. Clonal diversity was possibly underestimated, and the donors were mostly white British, with more females. Increased Spike-specific TCR breadth and depth were observed after two AZD1222 doses.

Germline CDR1 reads SGHVS; CDR2 reads FQNEAQ. The ends were cut back, 2 bases at V and 4 bases at J, with 17 bases in the middle. CDR3 length: 16 residues. Clones were sequenced by immunoSEQ multiplex PCR, and TCRdb holds only the in-frame ones, with some missing. The profile shows over 150,000 clones, around 89% of them singletons. The sample was peripheral blood, taken 28 days after the second AZD1222 dose. The chain combines TRBV7-8 with TRBJ1-1; TRBD1 might be the D (5 bases). The TCR was taken from an adult who received the AZD1222 COVID-19 vaccine. For the CDR3, the DNA is TGTGCCAGCAGCTTAATCGGGGCGCCGGGGTCCACTGAAGCTTTCTTT. Protein product: CASSLIGAPGSTEAFF. Based on the CDR3 plus reference TRBV7-8 and TRBJ1-1, the full variable domain is GAGVSQSPRYKVAKRGQDVALRCDPISGHVSLFWYQQALGQGPEFLTYFQNEAQLDKSGLPSDRFFAERPEGSVSTLKIQRTQQEDSAVYLCASSLIGAPGSTEAFFGQGTRLTVV.